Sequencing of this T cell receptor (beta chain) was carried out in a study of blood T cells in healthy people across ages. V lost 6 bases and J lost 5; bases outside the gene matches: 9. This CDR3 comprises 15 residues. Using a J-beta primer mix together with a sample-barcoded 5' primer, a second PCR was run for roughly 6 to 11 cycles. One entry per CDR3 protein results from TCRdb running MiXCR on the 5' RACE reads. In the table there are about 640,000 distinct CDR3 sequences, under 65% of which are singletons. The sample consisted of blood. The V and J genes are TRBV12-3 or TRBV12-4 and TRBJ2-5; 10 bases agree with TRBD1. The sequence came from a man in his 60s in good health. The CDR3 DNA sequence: TGTGCCAGCAGGCCCGGACAGGGGGTATGGGAGACCCAGTACTTC. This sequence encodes CASRPGQGVWETQYF.